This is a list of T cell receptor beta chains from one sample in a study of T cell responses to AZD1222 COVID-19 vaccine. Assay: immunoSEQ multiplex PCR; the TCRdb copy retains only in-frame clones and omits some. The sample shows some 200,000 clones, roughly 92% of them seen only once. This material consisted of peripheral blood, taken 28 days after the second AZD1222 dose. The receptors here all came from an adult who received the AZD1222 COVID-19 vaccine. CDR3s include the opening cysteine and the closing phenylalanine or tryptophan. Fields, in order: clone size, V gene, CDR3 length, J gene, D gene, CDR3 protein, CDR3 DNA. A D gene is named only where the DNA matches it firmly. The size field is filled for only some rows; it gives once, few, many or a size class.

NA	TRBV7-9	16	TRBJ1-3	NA	CASSSTTENSGNTIYF	TGTGCCAGCAGCTCCACCACGGAGAACTCTGGAAACACCATATATTTT
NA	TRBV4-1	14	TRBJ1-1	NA	CASSQEQGGTEAFF	TGCGCCAGCAGCCAAGAACAGGGAGGGACTGAAGCTTTCTTT
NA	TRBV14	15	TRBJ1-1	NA	CASSRRAGMNTEAFF	TGTGCCAGCAGCAGACGAGCAGGGATGAACACTGAAGCTTTCTTT
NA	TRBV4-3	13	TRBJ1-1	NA	CASSHLGGTEAFF	TGCGCCAGCAGCCACCTGGGTGGCACTGAAGCTTTCTTT
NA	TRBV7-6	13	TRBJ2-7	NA	CASSTWDTNEQYF	TGTGCCAGCAGCACCTGGGACACAAACGAGCAGTACTTC
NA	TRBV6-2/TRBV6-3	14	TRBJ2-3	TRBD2	CASSSARGGYTQYF	TGTGCCAGCAGTTCGGCGCGGGGGGGCTATACGCAGTATTTT
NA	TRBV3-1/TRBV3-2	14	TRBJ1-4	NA	CASSQAPNSPVMFF	TGTGCCAGCAGCCAAGCCCCAAACTCTCCGGTGATGTTTTTT
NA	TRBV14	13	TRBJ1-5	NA	CASSLGGAQPQHF	TGTGCCAGCAGCCTGGGGGGGGCTCAGCCCCAGCATTTT
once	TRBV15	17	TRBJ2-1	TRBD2	CATSRDRAGTSISEQFF	TGTGCCACCAGCAGAGATAGGGCCGGGACTAGCATTTCCGAGCAGTTCTTC
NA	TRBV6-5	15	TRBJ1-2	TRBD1	CASSYSDRVTYGYTF	TGTGCCAGCAGTTACTCGGACAGGGTAACCTATGGCTACACCTTC
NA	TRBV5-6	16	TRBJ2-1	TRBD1	CASSLRTGSGYNEQFF	TGTGCCAGCAGCCTCCGGACAGGGTCGGGGTACAATGAGCAGTTCTTC
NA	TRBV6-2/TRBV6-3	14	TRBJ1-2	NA	CASSRVPEVYGYTF	TGTGCCAGCAGTCGGGTGCCGGAGGTCTATGGCTACACCTTC
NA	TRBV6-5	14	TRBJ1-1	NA	CASSYEGSITEAFF	TGTGCCAGCAGTTACGAGGGGTCGATCACTGAAGCTTTCTTT
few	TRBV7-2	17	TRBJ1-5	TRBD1	CASSISGTGEYVQPQHF	TGTGCCAGCAGCATAAGCGGGACAGGGGAGTATGTTCAGCCCCAGCATTTT
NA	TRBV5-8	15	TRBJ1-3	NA	CASSLVFWGGNTIYF	TGTGCCAGCAGCTTGGTTTTCTGGGGAGGAAACACCATATATTTT
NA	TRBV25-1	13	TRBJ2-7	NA	CASSDTGTYEQYF	TGTGCCAGCAGTGACACTGGTACCTACGAGCAGTACTTC
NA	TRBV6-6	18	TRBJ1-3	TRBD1	CASSLGWGQGLIGNTIYF	TGTGCCAGCAGTCTAGGTTGGGGACAGGGTCTGATTGGAAACACCATATATTTT
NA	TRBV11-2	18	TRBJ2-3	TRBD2	CASSLILSAGADTDTQYF	TGTGCCAGCAGCTTAATTTTGTCAGCGGGGGCCGACACAGATACGCAGTATTTT
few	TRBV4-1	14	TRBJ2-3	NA	CASTGNGGTDTQYF	TGCGCCAGCACGGGAAACGGAGGCACAGATACGCAGTATTTT
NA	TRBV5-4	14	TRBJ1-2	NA	CASSLAGANYGYTF	TGTGCCAGCAGCTTGGCAGGGGCTAACTATGGCTACACCTTC
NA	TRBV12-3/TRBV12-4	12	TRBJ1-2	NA	CASRSVPGGYTF	TGTGCCAGCCGATCGGTCCCGGGTGGCTACACCTTC
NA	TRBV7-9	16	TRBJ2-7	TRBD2	CASSRGVSGGPGEQYF	TGTGCCAGCAGCCGGGGCGTTAGCGGGGGGCCGGGTGAGCAGTACTTC
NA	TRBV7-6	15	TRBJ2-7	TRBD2	CASSLGGGLTYEQYF	TGTGCCAGCAGCCTAGGCGGGGGACTTACCTACGAGCAGTACTTC
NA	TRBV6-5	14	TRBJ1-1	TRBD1	CASRGQGANTEAFF	TGTGCCAGCAGGGGACAGGGGGCGAACACTGAAGCTTTCTTT
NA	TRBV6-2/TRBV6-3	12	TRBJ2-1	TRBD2	CASSRGGNEQFF	TGTGCCAGCAGTCGGGGGGGGAATGAGCAGTTCTTC
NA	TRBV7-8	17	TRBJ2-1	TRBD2	CASSLRLAGGPYNEQFF	TGTGCCAGCAGCCTACGACTAGCGGGGGGCCCCTACAATGAGCAGTTCTTC
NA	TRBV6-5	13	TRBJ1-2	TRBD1	CASSQLDRGQGTF	TGTGCCAGCAGTCAGTTAGACAGGGGCCAGGGGACCTTC
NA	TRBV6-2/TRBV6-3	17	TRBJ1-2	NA	CASSYGQGRFTNYGYTF	TGTGCCAGCAGTTACGGTCAGGGGAGGTTCACTAACTATGGCTACACCTTC
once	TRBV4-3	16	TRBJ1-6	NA	CASSPRAGGNNSPLHF	TGCGCCAGCAGCCCCCGGGCGGGGGGCAATAATTCACCCCTCCACTTT
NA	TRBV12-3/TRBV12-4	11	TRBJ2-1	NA	CASSPGIEQFF	TGTGCCAGCAGCCCAGGGATTGAGCAGTTCTTC
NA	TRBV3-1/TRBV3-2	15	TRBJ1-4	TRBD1	CASSQAGTGGEKLFF	TGTGCCAGCAGCCAAGCGGGGACAGGGGGTGAAAAACTGTTTTTT
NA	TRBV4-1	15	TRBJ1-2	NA	CASSITAGAHYGYTF	TGCGCCAGCAGCATCACCGCGGGGGCCCACTATGGCTACACCTTC
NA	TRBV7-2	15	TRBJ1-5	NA	CASSQRSRSNQPQHF	TGTGCCAGCAGCCAGCGTTCCCGGAGCAATCAGCCCCAGCATTTT
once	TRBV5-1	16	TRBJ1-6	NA	CASRADSSSYNSPLHF	TGCGCCAGCAGGGCTGACAGTAGCTCCTATAATTCACCCCTCCACTTT
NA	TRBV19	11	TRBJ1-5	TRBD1	CASSAGTGVHF	TGTGCCAGTAGTGCAGGGACAGGGGTACATTTT
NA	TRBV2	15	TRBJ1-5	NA	CASSESQGGNQPQHF	TGTGCCAGCAGTGAGTCGCAGGGAGGCAATCAGCCCCAGCATTTT
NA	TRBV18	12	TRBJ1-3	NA	CASPGGGNTIYF	TGTGCCAGCCCTGGAGGCGGAAACACCATATATTTT
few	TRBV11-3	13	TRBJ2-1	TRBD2	CASSPGGGREQFF	TGTGCCAGCAGCCCGGGCGGGGGGCGTGAGCAGTTCTTC
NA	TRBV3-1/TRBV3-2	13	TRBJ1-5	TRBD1	CASSRVPGTGSHF	TGTGCCAGCAGCCGCGTACCCGGGACAGGGTCGCATTTT
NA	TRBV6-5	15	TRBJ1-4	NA	CASSYGRQVNEKLFF	TGTGCCAGCAGTTACGGCCGACAGGTTAATGAAAAACTGTTTTTT
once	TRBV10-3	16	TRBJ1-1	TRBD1	CAISAGGEVLGTEAFF	TGTGCCATCAGCGCAGGGGGCGAAGTACTGGGCACTGAAGCTTTCTTT
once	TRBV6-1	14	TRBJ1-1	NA	CASSEAAGNTEAFF	TGTGCCAGCAGTGAAGCGGCAGGGAACACTGAAGCTTTCTTT
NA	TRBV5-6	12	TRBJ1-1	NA	CASSLPKTEAFF	TGTGCCAGCAGCTTGCCTAAGACTGAAGCTTTCTTT